Listed here are 17 T cell receptor beta chains from one sample, sequenced in a study of vaccination effects on CD4 cells after COVID-19. Their target antigens are unknown. Libraries were prepared by immunoSEQ multiplex PCR; TCRdb keeps only in-frame clonotypes and omits some of them. In the table there are about 50,000 clones, around three quarters of which are singletons. With 9 to 11 days of culture completed, CD4+ T cells were isolated. The sample in question was CD4+ T cells from PBMCs cultured without peptide, obtained before COVID-19 vaccination. The source of these receptors is a human donor who received a COVID-19 vaccine.

This clone has only one observation. The chain recombines TRBV6-5 with TRBJ2-5; TRBD2 might be the D (5 bases). The V and J ends lost 7 bases and 4 bases respectively, with 19 bases between them. Germline values: CDR1 MNHEY, CDR2 SVGAGI. The CDR3 spans 15 residues. CDR3 protein: CASTRPAQRIETQYF. CDR3 DNA sequence: TGTGCCAGCACTCGACCCGCCCAGCGGATAGAGACCCAGTACTTC.

This clone was observed once. The rearrangement uses TRBV6-2 or TRBV6-3 and TRBJ2-3; 7 bases fit TRBD2. Germline assignment: CDR1 MNHEY and CDR2 SVGEGT. This CDR3 region has 16 residues. V was clipped by 4 bases and J by 2 bases; unmatched bases: 9. The chain's CDR3 is CASSFEVAGDTDTQYF. The DNA for the CDR3 is TGTGCCAGCAGTTTCGAGGTAGCGGGTGACACAGATACGCAGTATTTT.

This chain connects TRBV7-8 to TRBJ2-7; 9 nucleotides align to TRBD1. Germline V gene lookup returns CDR1 SGHVS and CDR2 FQNEAQ. V lost 3 bases, J lost 5 bases, and 5 bases stayed unmatched. This CDR3 has 14 residues. The CDR3 region is CASSFGQGFHEQYV. CDR3 DNA: TGTGCCAGCAGCTTCGGACAGGGGTTCCACGAGCAGTACGTC.

The rearrangement links TRBV7-9 to TRBJ2-2, with 8 bases that match TRBD2. V lost 3 bases to trimming and J lost 1 base; unmatched junction nucleotides: 4. CDR1 is SEHNR, CDR2 FQNEAQ, per germline (reference sequence). The CDR3 consists of 16 residues. Here the CDR3 DNA reads TGTGCCAGCAGCTTGGCGGGGGGCTTGAACACCGGGGAGCTGTTTTTT. It yields the protein CASSLAGGLNTGELFF.

The chain uses TRBV6-5 and TRBJ2-7; 11 bases line up with TRBD1. The CDR3 is made up of 15 amino acids. Per the germline V gene, CDR1 is MNHEY and CDR2 is SVGAGI. The V segment lost 6 bases and the J segment 4 bases; nucleotides outside the gene matches: 8. As DNA, the CDR3 is TGTGCCAGCAGACCCGGACAGGGGGCGAAGTACGAGCAGTACGTC. This gives the protein CASRPGQGAKYEQYV.

This sequence joins TRBV5-1 and TRBJ1-2; no firm D call. Germline CDR1 and CDR2: SGHRS and YFSETQ. CDR3 length equals 14 residues. V was shortened by 0 bases and J by 8 bases, with 14 bases between the two germline ends. CDR3: CASSLVLDSGGYTF. Here the CDR3 DNA reads TGCGCCAGCAGCTTGGTACTCGACTCGGGGGGCTACACCTTC.

The rearrangement joins TRBV3-1 (or the pseudogene TRBV3-2) to TRBJ1-2, with a possible D match to TRBD1 (6 bases). This CDR3 region has 14 residues. V lost 2 bases, J lost 7 bases, and 14 bases lay in between. Germline-derived CDR1 and CDR2 are LGHDT and YNNKEL (reference sequence). The CDR3 DNA sequence: TGTGCCAGCAGCCAACTCCAGACAGGAACTGGCTACACCTTC. Translation gives CASSQLQTGTGYTF.

V is TRBV7-2 and J is TRBJ1-4; weak D call: TRBD1 (5 bases). With 5 bases removed from V and 1 base from J, the gap between germline ends came to 11 bases. Germline V gene lookup returns CDR1 SGHTA and CDR2 FQGNSA. The length of the CDR3 is 15 residues. DNA for the CDR3: TGTGCCAGCAGCCCGGGGGACCAAACTAATGAAAAACTGTTTTTT. It encodes CASSPGDQTNEKLFF.

This rearrangement joins TRBV12-3 or TRBV12-4 to TRBJ2-1; D is ambiguous. V was cut by 8 bases and J by 10 bases, with 12 bases left in between. This CDR3 has 11 residues. In DNA, the CDR3 is TGTGCCAGCGGATTAACGATGGAGCAGTTCTTC. Its protein product is CASGLTMEQFF.

For the CDR3, the DNA is TGTGCCAGCAGTTTATTCGGACAGACCGGGGAGCTGTTTTTT. Translating gives CASSLFGQTGELFF. The V gene is TRBV28, the J gene TRBJ2-2; tentatively, D is TRBD1 (6 bases). This CDR3 is 14 amino acids long. Trimming shortened V by 1 base and J by 5 bases, and 8 bases separated the two germline ends. The germline V gene encodes CDR1 MDHEN and CDR2 SYDVKM.

To note about this clone: Its ends do not fully match the called genes, so a read error is possible. The chain employs TRBV5-6 and TRBJ2-2; a possible D gene is TRBD1 (5 bases). The germline CDR1 and CDR2 sequences are SGHDT and YYEEEE. The CDR3 runs 16 residues. Here the CDR3 DNA reads TGTGCCAGCAGTTTGGAAGGGGCCGCGAACACCGGGGAGCTGTTTTTT. Its translation: CASSLEGAANTGELFF.

This clone has just a few counts. V usage is TRBV30 and J usage is TRBJ2-3; 7 bases line up with TRBD1. Looked up from germline, CDR1 is GTSNPN and CDR2 is SVGIG (reference sequence). Trimming at V came to 2 bases and at J to 10 bases, leaving 3 bases not matched to a gene. The CDR3 consists of 11 residues. The CDR3 loop reads CAWSTGAAQYF. DNA for the CDR3: TGTGCCTGGAGTACAGGGGCTGCGCAGTATTTT.

This chain links TRBV7-2 with TRBJ1-3; 10 bases agree with TRBD1. V lost 8 bases and J lost 6; bases outside the gene matches: 10. The V gene's germline CDR1 is SGHTA and CDR2 FQGNSA. This CDR3 region has 15 residues. The CDR3 protein is CASSIGGQGLNTIYF. In DNA, the CDR3 is TGTGCCAGCTCTATCGGGGGACAGGGGCTAAACACCATATATTTT.

This rearrangement joins TRBV7-2 to TRBJ1-1, with TRBD1 matching over 8 bases. V was pared by 3 bases and J by 3 bases, with 6 bases of the junction left unmatched. There are 15 residues in the CDR3. In germline, CDR1 is SGHTA, CDR2 FQGNSA. CDR3: CASSFLGQGYTEAFF. The CDR3 DNA sequence: TGTGCCAGCAGCTTCCTCGGACAGGGATACACTGAAGCTTTCTTT.

The genes are TRBV5-1 and TRBJ1-2; the D gene is possibly TRBD1 (5 bases). V lost 0 bases and J lost 7, with 10 bases in between. Germline V lookup: CDR1 SGHRS, CDR2 YFSETQ. This CDR3 contains 13 residues. This CDR3 is CASSLEGSGGYTF. The CDR3 nucleotides read TGCGCCAGCAGCTTGGAGGGGTCGGGTGGCTACACCTTC.

The chain joins TRBV30 to TRBJ1-3, with unresolved D. The CDR3 sequence is 18 residues long. V lost 0 bases and J 0 bases, leaving 18 bases between the germline ends. Germline loops: CDR1 GTSNPN, CDR2 SVGIG (reference sequence). CDR3 sequence: CAWSVGRVPGFSGNTIYF. The CDR3 DNA is TGTGCCTGGAGTGTAGGTCGAGTTCCTGGTTTCTCTGGAAACACCATATATTTT.

The rearrangement links TRBV3-1 (or the pseudogene TRBV3-2) to TRBJ2-5; 9 nucleotides line up with TRBD1. This CDR3 has 13 residues. Germline CDR1 LGHDT, CDR2 YNNKEL (reference sequence). With 6 bases clipped from V and 5 bases from J, the junction kept 4 bases outside the gene matches. Here the CDR3 reads CASSPGTGETQYF. The CDR3 coding sequence is TGTGCCAGCAGTCCCGGGACAGGGGAGACCCAGTACTTC.